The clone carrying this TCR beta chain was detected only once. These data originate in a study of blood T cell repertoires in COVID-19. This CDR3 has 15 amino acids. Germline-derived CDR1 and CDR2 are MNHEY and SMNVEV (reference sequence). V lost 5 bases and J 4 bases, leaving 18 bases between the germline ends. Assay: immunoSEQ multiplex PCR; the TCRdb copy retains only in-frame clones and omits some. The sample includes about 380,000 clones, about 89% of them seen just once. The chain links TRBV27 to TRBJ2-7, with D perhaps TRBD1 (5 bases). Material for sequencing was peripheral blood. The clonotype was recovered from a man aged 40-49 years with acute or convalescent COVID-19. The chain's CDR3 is CASSTGHLGRYEQYF. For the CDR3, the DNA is TGTGCCAGCAGTACCGGACACCTGGGCCGATACGAGCAGTACTTC.